The T cell receptor (beta chain) described here comes from a study of blood T cells in healthy people across ages. Findings of the study overall: Among long-lived donors, naive CD4+ cells were more numerous and diversity higher than in aged donors. TCR beta diversity correlated strongly with naive T cell percentage.

A note on this clonotype: Its antigen is unidentified.

Researchers collected around 10 milliliters of peripheral blood from every single donor. The length of the CDR3 is 15 residues. V was clipped by 7 bases and J by 3 bases, with 17 bases between them. Germline-derived CDR1 and CDR2 are SNHLY and FYNNEI. Together with a sample-barcoded 5' primer, a J-beta primer mix was included in a second PCR lasting about 6 to 11 cycles. TCRdb independently ran MiXCR on the 5' RACE reads; one entry per CDR3 protein. Of about 1.6 million distinct CDR3 sequences listed, roughly 30% are singletons. This chain links TRBV2 with TRBJ2-3; the D call may be TRBD1 or TRBD2 (7 bases each). This TCR was sampled from a woman under 40 in good health. Sequenced input: blood. CDR3 sequence reads: CASMGEGARTDTQYF. The CDR3, as DNA: TGTGCCAGCATGGGGGAGGGGGCAAGAACAGATACGCAGTATTTT.